The sequence of this T cell receptor (beta chain) was determined in a study of control samples from healthy donors and cancer patients. This CDR3 is built from 15 residues. Germline V gene data show CDR1 as MNHEY and CDR2 as SVGAGI. The V segment lost 8 bases and the J segment 2 bases; nucleotides outside the gene matches: 9. Assay used: immunoSEQ multiplex PCR; TCRdb lists only in-frame clones, some missing. Of approximately 110,000 clones listed, 85% to 90% are singletons. Specimen: blood. The receptor's source is a woman aged 45-60 years in good health. The chain joins TRBV6-5 to TRBJ2-1; 7 bases map to TRBD2. CDR3 amino acids: CASRRSGGPYNEQFF. The CDR3 DNA is TGTGCCAGCCGACGTTCGGGGGGTCCCTACAATGAGCAGTTCTTC.